This T cell receptor (beta chain) was profiled in a study of T cell responses to AZD1222 COVID-19 vaccine. Study observations and caveats: Unmutated variant regions are reportedly the target of nearly half of TCRs that are spike-specific.

As for this clone: Its specificity is unknown.

Here immunoSEQ multiplex PCR was the method, and the copy in TCRdb shows in-frame clones only, minus some. The sample includes about 78,000 clones, 65% to 85% of them seen just once. The CDR3 is 16 amino acids. V gave up 4 bases and J gave up 0 bases; unmatched junction bases: 4. The germline V gene has CDR1 MNHNS and CDR2 SASEGT. This clonotype originated in an adult in good health. This material consisted of peripheral blood, taken on day 0 of AZD1222 vaccination. The chain carries TRBV6-1 and TRBJ1-4, with TRBD1 matching over 8 bases. CDR3 protein: CASSGPGGPTNEKLFF. CDR3 bases: TGTGCCAGCAGTGGCCCAGGGGGCCCAACTAATGAAAAACTGTTTTTT.